This entry concerns a single T cell receptor beta chain. Its antigen is unknown. Per-base qualities were not stored, and no clone one base away is much larger. The data stem from a study of blood T cell repertoires in COVID-19 (TCRdb year 2020). Study-wide context: Samples covering the acute and convalescent phases of COVID-19 were provided by collaborators in the United States, Italy and Spain. Samples came from the ongoing ImmuneRACE study (first 160 participants) plus 1,254 subjects from 6 global collaborators. The repertoires were released in a freely available public database meant as a resource for research on the immune response to SARS-CoV-2. HLA class I and class II types, where available, came from metadata supplied by the sample provider rather than from assay-based typing. The dataset comprised deeply sampled blood TCRbeta repertoires from subjects exposed to, actively infected with, or recovered from COVID-19. Sample metadata almost always included a de-identified subject ID, COVID-19 status, age in years and sex. The prospective study material was composed of cDNA or gDNA derived from T cells, B-cell-depleted T cells, or PBMCs. General findings and caveats noted by the study authors: The quantity of clinical and demographic metadata differed by source and by participant and was supplied without curation.

TCRbeta CDR3 regions were amplified from genomic DNA using the immunoSEQ Assay, a bias-controlled multiplex PCR. Processing in the source paper ran as follows. The number of nucleated cells in each sample was estimated by amplification of reference gene primers within the assay. To quantify the absolute abundance of each unique TCRbeta CDR3 rearrangement, sequence reads were collapsed and filtered. Productive Simpson clonality was computed per sample as the square root of Simpson's diversity index over productive rearrangements. Entries here come from immuneACCESS through TCRdb and include only in-frame sequences with V and J called. Some clones fail to appear in such tables; in the studies checked, an unresolved V gene covers under half of the shortfall, and the cause of the remainder is unknown. V, J and clone size reflect that table, while D and trimming were determined from the DNA. The sample table shows over 300,000 clones, and 70% to 90% are seen once. The ten largest clones take up roughly 2.3% of the sample.

Spanning cysteine to phenylalanine, the CDR3 consists of 13 amino acids. Solely the CDR3 DNA is kept, with 39 bases framed from the first base. V loses 0 bases, J loses 10 bases, and the germline ends lie 12 bases apart. The germline V gene supplies CDR1 MGHRA and CDR2 YSYEKL. Enrolling through a virtual design, the prospective study's participants ranged in age from roughly 18 to 89 years and lived across around 25 United States geographic areas. In the prospective study, participants were assigned to cohorts based on the clinical history participants reported in a screening survey and a study questionnaire. Recovered participants in ImmuneRACE Cohort 3 were defined by two consecutive negative NP/OP PCR tests, clearance by a healthcare professional, or resolution of symptoms. In the prospective study, whole blood, serum and a nasopharyngeal or oropharyngeal swab were collected from each participant by mobile phlebotomists. Prospective study participants could optionally give additional blood draws and questionnaires over an approximately 2-month period. Before DNA extraction, blood samples from the prospective study were shipped at room temperature or frozen.

Sample: PBMCs or T cells enriched from blood (not recorded which). The V and J genes are TRBV4-1 and TRBJ1-1, and perhaps TRBD1 as D gene, on 5 matching bases. The receptor comes from a man under 40 who had recovered from COVID-19. The CDR3 amino acid sequence is: CASSQEVRTTAFF. The DNA reads TGCGCCAGCAGCCAAGAAGTGCGGACAACAGCTTTCTTT.